A single sample is the source of the 30 T cell receptor beta chains below, sequenced in a study of persistence of HIV-infected CD4 T cells. Cells were stimulated with overlapping HIV-1 Gag 15-mer peptides. Sorting selected CD4+ T cells upregulating both CD40 ligand and CD69. These receptors are not linked to any known antigen. The immunoSEQ assay was version 4, run in survey mode. The data were produced by immunoSEQ multiplex PCR, yet TCRdb's version contains in-frame clones alone and is incomplete. The sample lists nearly 20,000 clones, more than 55% occurring once. The sample here was CD4+ T cells sorted from PBMCs after roughly 18-hour stimulation, taken from a patient who received antiretroviral therapy. Every receptor here comes from an adult woman with HIV who was CMV-seropositive.

This clone was found a few times. The J gene is TRBJ1-4, the V gene TRBV5-1, with D uncertain. Trimming left V 1 base short and J 6 bases short, with 10 bases between. This CDR3 comprises 14 residues. In germline, CDR1 is SGHRS, CDR2 YFSETQ. CDR3 loop: CASSLRSDYEKLFF. CDR3 nucleotides: TGCGCCAGCAGCTTGAGGTCAGACTATGAAAAACTGTTTTTT.

This chain joins TRBV5-5 and TRBJ2-1; 12 positions match TRBD2. CDR1 and CDR2 (germline): SGHKS, YYEKEE (reference sequence). With 3 bases clipped from V and 9 bases from J, the junction kept 10 bases outside the gene matches. CDR3 length equals 16 residues. CDR3 nucleotide sequence: TGTGCCAGCAGCTCCTCGCTAGCGGGGGGGTTCGGTGAGCAGTTCTTC. This translates into CASSSSLAGGFGEQFF.

V gene TRBV2 combines with J gene TRBJ1-2; 7 bases agree with TRBD1. The V gene end was trimmed by 2 bases and the J gene end by 3 bases; junction bases not matched to a gene: 12. The length of the CDR3 is 17 residues. The germline CDR1 and CDR2 sequences are SNHLY and FYNNEI. The CDR3 here is CASSELGRGELDYGYTF. In nucleotides, the CDR3 is TGTGCCAGCAGTGAACTAGGCAGGGGGGAATTAGACTATGGCTACACCTTC.

This clone was recorded only once. V usage is TRBV6-4 and J usage is TRBJ2-3; D gene ambiguous. The CDR3 extends over 11 amino acids. CDR1 is MRHNA and CDR2 is SNTAGT in the germline V gene. The V end was cut by 7 bases, the J end by 6 bases, with 8 bases between. Here the CDR3 reads CASTHRDTQYF. CDR3 nucleotide sequence: TGTGCCAGCACCCACCGTGATACGCAGTATTTT.

J is TRBJ1-1 and V is TRBV27; D is unclear. Germline V gives CDR1 MNHEY, CDR2 SMNVEV (reference sequence). The CDR3 totals 14 residues. V was cut by 10 bases and J by 4 bases, with 19 bases left in between. The chain's CDR3 is CATRNLVSGTEAFF. The CDR3 bases are TGTGCCACCCGAAACTTGGTCAGCGGCACTGAAGCTTTCTTT.

The V gene is TRBV3-1 (or the pseudogene TRBV3-2), the J gene TRBJ1-2; the D is unclear. Trimming stripped 1 base from V and 2 bases from J, with 11 bases between. This CDR3 is 15 amino acids long. Germline V gene lookup returns CDR1 LGHDT and CDR2 YNNKEL (reference sequence). CDR3 sequence (DNA): TGTGCCAGCAGCCAAGGAAGACGAGTAAACTATGGCTACACCTTC. As protein: CASSQGRRVNYGYTF.

J is TRBJ1-5 and V is TRBV7-9, with no clear D. Trimming left V 6 bases short and J 5 bases short, with 11 bases between. CDR3 length equals 13 residues. Per germline, CDR1 SEHNR and CDR2 FQNEAQ (reference sequence). CDR3 loop: CASSPNRDQPQHF. CDR3 nucleotides: TGTGCCAGCAGTCCGAACAGAGATCAGCCCCAGCATTTT. Drawing the rest from reference TRBV7-9 and TRBJ1-5, the complete variable domain is DTGVSQNPRHKITKRGQNVTFRCDPISEHNRLYWYRQTLGQGPEFLTYFQNEAQLEKSRLLSDRFSAERPKGSFSTLEIQRTEQGDSAMYLCASSPNRDQPQHFGDGTRLSIL.

In this sample, this clone turned up a few times. The chain uses TRBV6-1 and TRBJ1-5, with unresolved D. The germline V gene encodes CDR1 MNHNS and CDR2 SASEGT. Deletions cut 3 bases from V and 0 bases from J, with 9 bases between. This CDR3 is built from 15 residues. As DNA, the CDR3 is TGTGCCAGCAGTGAGGGCAGTTATAGCAATCAGCCCCAGCATTTT. Translating gives CASSEGSYSNQPQHF.

This clone was recorded a few times. The chain links TRBV18 to TRBJ1-1; D may be TRBD1 (5 bases). This CDR3 is 13 amino acids long. CDR1 and CDR2 from the germline V gene are KGHSH and LQKENI. The germline V and J ends were trimmed by 4 bases and 1 base, with 7 bases remaining between them. For the CDR3, the DNA is TGTGCCAGCTCACGGGGGGGGAACACTGAAGCTTTCTTT. Protein sequence: CASSRGGNTEAFF. The complete variable domain, with remaining parts taken from reference TRBV18 and TRBJ1-1, reads NAGVMQNPRHLVRRRGQEARLRCSPMKGHSHVYWYRQLPEEGLKFMVYLQKENIIDESGMPKERFSAEFPKEGPSILRIQQVVRGDSAAYFCASSRGGNTEAFFGQGTRLTVV.

The chain combines TRBV6-6 with TRBJ1-4, with TRBD1 identical over 8 bases. This CDR3 contains 15 residues. Trimming cost V 2 bases and J 5 bases; bases outside gene matches: 4. In germline, CDR1 is MNHNY, CDR2 SVGAGI (reference sequence). CDR3 bases: TGTGCCAGCAGTTACCCTCAGGGGGCGAATGAAAAACTGTTTTTT. This translates into CASSYPQGANEKLFF.

The rearrangement uses TRBV25-1 and TRBJ1-2; no clear D. Germline CDR1 reads MGHDK; CDR2 reads SYGVNS. V dropped 7 bases and J dropped 5 bases, with 11 bases sitting between them. The CDR3 totals 12 residues. CDR3 DNA sequence: TGTGCCAGCACCGCAGGAGGATATGGCTACACCTTC. This translates into CASTAGGYGYTF.

This clone was observed a handful of times. V and J are TRBV5-5 and TRBJ1-3; D ambiguous. The CDR3 length is 15 residues. Trimming took 0 bases from V and 4 from J, leaving 11 bases between them. Germline V gene lookup returns CDR1 SGHKS and CDR2 YYEKEE (reference sequence). DNA of the CDR3: TGTGCCAGCAGCTTGGTGGCAGCGGGAGGAAACACCATATATTTT. Its protein product is CASSLVAAGGNTIYF.

The chain is built from TRBV15 and TRBJ1-2, with D hard to call. The V end was cut by 0 bases, the J end by 7 bases, with 9 bases between. Per germline, CDR1 LNHNV and CDR2 YYDKDF (reference sequence). The CDR3 is made up of 13 amino acids. The chain's CDR3 is CATSRERAGGYTF. CDR3 in DNA: TGTGCCACCAGCAGAGAGCGGGCGGGTGGCTACACCTTC.

The chain employs TRBV9 and TRBJ2-1; TRBD2 matches at 11 bases. The CDR3 consists of 15 residues. J was trimmed by 3 bases and V by 2 bases; bases with no gene match: 1. Germline CDR1 SGDLS, CDR2 YYNGEE. CDR3 amino acids: CASSVTSGSYNEQFF. CDR3 in DNA: TGTGCCAGCAGCGTTACTAGCGGGAGCTACAATGAGCAGTTCTTC.

This clone showed up just once. The chain links TRBV12-3 or TRBV12-4 to TRBJ2-7; D possibly matches TRBD1 or TRBD2 (5 bases each). The CDR3 has 13 residues. The germline V and J ends were trimmed by 8 bases and 6 bases, with 17 bases remaining between them. Here the CDR3 DNA reads TGTGCCAGCGCCTACACACGGGACGGCGAGCAGTACGTC. It is translated as CASAYTRDGEQYV.

V is TRBV28 and J is TRBJ1-5; 7 positions match TRBD1. The germline gives CDR1 MDHEN, CDR2 SYDVKM. The junction had 9 bases not matched to a gene; V was cut back by 5 bases and J by 5 bases. There are 15 residues in the CDR3. The CDR3 DNA is TGTGCCAGCAGTCCCCCCCCAGGGGGTCATCAGCCCCAGCATTTT. Amino acids: CASSPPPGGHQPQHF.

Comment on this clone: The same CDR3 is also encoded by other DNA sequences in this sample. V is TRBV12-3 or TRBV12-4 and J is TRBJ2-7; D unclear. The CDR3 has 13 amino acids. V dropped 1 base and J dropped 2 bases, with 6 bases sitting between them. This CDR3 is CASSLDGTYEQYF. For the CDR3, the DNA is TGTGCCAGCAGTTTAGACGGAACCTACGAGCAGTACTTC.

With regard to this clone: The same CDR3 can be traced to other DNA sequences in this sample. The V and J genes are TRBV7-2 and TRBJ2-1; D remains unclear. In germline, CDR1 is SGHTA, CDR2 FQGNSA. The length of the CDR3 is 15 residues. V was shortened by 0 bases and J by 2 bases, with 8 bases between the two germline ends. CDR3 region: CASSLAYGAYNEQFF. The CDR3 DNA reads TGTGCCAGCAGCTTAGCGTACGGTGCCTACAATGAGCAGTTCTTC.

J is TRBJ2-1 and V is TRBV5-4; D is unresolved. The CDR3 length is 15 residues. CDR1 is SGHNT, CDR2 YYREEE, per germline (reference sequence). Trimming cost V 0 bases and J 0 bases, with 7 bases left between them. DNA of the CDR3: TGTGCCAGCAGCTTGGACTTGAGCTCCTACAATGAGCAGTTCTTC. This sequence encodes CASSLDLSSYNEQFF.

This clone was counted between two and nine times. The V call is TRBV21-1, the J call TRBJ2-7; whether TRBD2, the table's D call, matches the DNA was not checked. TRBV21-1 is a pseudogene. This CDR3 is built from 15 residues. This chain's CDR3 is CAREMAGRCPYEQYV. The DNA of the CDR3 is TGTGCCAGGGAGATGGCGGGTCGGTGTCCCTACGAGCAGTACGTC.

The chain links TRBV6-2 or TRBV6-3 to TRBJ1-5; 7 nucleotides align to TRBD1. The germline V gene has CDR1 MNHEY and CDR2 SVGEGT. V was clipped by 4 bases and J by 6 bases; unmatched bases: 12. The CDR3 length is 16 residues. CDR3 nucleotides: TGTGCCAGCAGTTCCAATGACAGGGTGTGGGGTCAGCCCCAGCATTTT. Protein: CASSSNDRVWGQPQHF.

This clone was found once. The V call is TRBV19, the J call TRBJ2-4; no definite D call. Looked up from germline, CDR1 is LNHDA and CDR2 is SQIVND (reference sequence). V was cut by 6 bases and J by 0 bases, with 6 bases left in between. This CDR3 spans 13 amino acids. CDR3 DNA sequence: TGTGCCAGTAGCGGCTTAGCCAAAAACATTCAGTACTTC. Translation gives CASSGLAKNIQYF.

The chain recombines TRBV9 with TRBJ1-6; no definite D call. In germline, CDR1 is SGDLS, CDR2 YYNGEE. Trimming stripped 0 bases from V and 7 bases from J, with 2 bases between. The CDR3 covers 12 residues. The CDR3 DNA follows: TGTGCCAGCAGCGTAGCCAATTCACCCCTCCACTTT. Its translation: CASSVANSPLHF.

The gene calls are TRBV12-5 and TRBJ1-2; unclear D gene. Trimming pared 3 bases from V and 6 bases from J, leaving 8 bases between. This CDR3 region has 12 residues. Germline lookup yields CDR1 LGHNT and CDR2 FRNRAP. This CDR3 is CASGFERNGYTF. DNA of the CDR3: TGTGCTAGTGGTTTCGAACGGAATGGCTACACCTTC.

V gene TRBV5-6 combines with J gene TRBJ1-6; 7 bases fit TRBD1. The J segment lost 10 bases and the V segment lost 3 bases, leaving 10 bases of the junction unmatched. The CDR3 totals 15 residues. Germline V gene sequence: CDR1 SGHDT, CDR2 YYEEEE. The CDR3 sequence is CASSSDTGVPSPLHF. CDR3 DNA sequence: TGTGCCAGCAGCTCAGATACAGGGGTCCCCTCACCCCTCCACTTT.

This rearrangement joins TRBV7-3 to TRBJ1-1; D is perhaps TRBD1 (5 bases). Trimming took off 4 bases at V and 5 bases at J, with 11 bases between the two ends. This CDR3 spans 13 amino acids. CDR1 SGHTA and CDR2 FQGTGA come from the germline V gene. The CDR3: CASSSFRGTEAFF. CDR3 sequence (DNA): TGTGCCAGCAGCTCCTTTAGGGGTACTGAAGCTTTCTTT.

The chain employs TRBV10-3 and TRBJ1-1; D is perhaps TRBD1 (5 bases). Trimming pared 2 bases from V and 5 bases from J, leaving 9 bases between. The CDR3 length is 13 residues. Per germline, CDR1 ENHRY and CDR2 SYGVKD. CDR3 in amino acids: CAISEMEGTEAFF. DNA for the CDR3: TGTGCCATCAGTGAGATGGAGGGGACTGAAGCTTTCTTT.

This rearrangement joins TRBV18 to TRBJ1-4, with D uncertain. The V gene's germline CDR1 is KGHSH and CDR2 LQKENI. V dropped 1 base and J dropped 3 bases, with 9 bases sitting between them. CDR3 length equals 15 residues. The CDR3 protein is CASSPRAGPNEKLFF. The CDR3 DNA reads as TGTGCCAGCTCACCACGTGCAGGTCCTAATGAAAAACTGTTTTTT.

The chain recombines TRBV30 with TRBJ1-6, with a weak D call TRBD1 (5 bases). Germline-derived CDR1 and CDR2 are GTSNPN and SVGIG (reference sequence). The CDR3 loop spans 15 amino acids. V was shortened by 3 bases and J by 8 bases, with 17 bases between the two germline ends. The CDR3 region is CAWSGLSGPDSPLHF. The CDR3 region has the DNA TGTGCCTGGAGCGGCTTGTCAGGGCCGGATTCACCCCTCCACTTT. The full variable domain, with the rest looked up from reference TRBV30 and TRBJ1-6, is SQTIHQWPATLVQPVGSPLSLECTVEGTSNPNLYWYRQAAGRGLQLLFYSVGIGQISSEVPQNLSASRPQDRQFILSSKKLLLSDSGFYLCAWSGLSGPDSPLHFGNGTRLTVT.

This chain joins TRBV6-6 and TRBJ2-3; weak D call: TRBD1 (6 bases). Trimming pared 2 bases from V and 0 bases from J, leaving 9 bases between. Germline assignment: CDR1 MNHNY and CDR2 SVGAGI (reference sequence). This CDR3 is 15 amino acids long. This chain's CDR3 is CASSYPGQSTDTQYF. As DNA, the CDR3 is TGTGCCAGCAGTTACCCCGGACAGAGCACAGATACGCAGTATTTT.